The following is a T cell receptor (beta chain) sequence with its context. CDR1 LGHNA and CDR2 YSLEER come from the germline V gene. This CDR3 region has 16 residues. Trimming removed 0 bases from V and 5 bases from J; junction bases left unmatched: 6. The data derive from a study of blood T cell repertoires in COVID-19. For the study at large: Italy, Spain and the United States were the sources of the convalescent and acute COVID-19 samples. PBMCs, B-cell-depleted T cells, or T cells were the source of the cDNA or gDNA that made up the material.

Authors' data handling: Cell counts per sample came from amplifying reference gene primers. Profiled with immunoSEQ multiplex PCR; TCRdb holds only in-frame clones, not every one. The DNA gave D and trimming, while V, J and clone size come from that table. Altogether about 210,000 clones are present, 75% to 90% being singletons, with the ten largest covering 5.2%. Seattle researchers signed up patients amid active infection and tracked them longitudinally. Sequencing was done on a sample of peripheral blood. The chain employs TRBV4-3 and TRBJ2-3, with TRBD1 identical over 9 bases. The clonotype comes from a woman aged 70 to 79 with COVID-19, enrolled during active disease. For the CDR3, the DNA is TGCGCCAGCAGCCAAGATCCGCGGACAGGGGAAGATACGCAGTATTTT. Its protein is CASSQDPRTGEDTQYF.